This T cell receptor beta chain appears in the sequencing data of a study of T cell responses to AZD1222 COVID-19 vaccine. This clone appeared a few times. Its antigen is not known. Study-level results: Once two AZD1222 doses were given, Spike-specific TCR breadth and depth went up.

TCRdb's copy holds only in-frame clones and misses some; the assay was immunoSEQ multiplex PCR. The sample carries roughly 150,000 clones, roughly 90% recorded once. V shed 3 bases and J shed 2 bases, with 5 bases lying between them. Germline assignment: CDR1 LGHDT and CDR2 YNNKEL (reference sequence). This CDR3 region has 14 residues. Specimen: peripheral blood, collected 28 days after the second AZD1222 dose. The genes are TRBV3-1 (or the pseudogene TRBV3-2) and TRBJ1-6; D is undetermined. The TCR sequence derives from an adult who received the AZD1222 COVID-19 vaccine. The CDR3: CASSHGTYNSPLHF. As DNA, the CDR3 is TGTGCCAGCAGCCATGGTACCTATAATTCACCCCTCCACTTT.